The clone carrying this T cell receptor (beta chain) was seen ten or more times. Trimming pared 5 bases from V and 1 base from J, leaving 12 bases between. Germline CDR1 reads DFQATT; CDR2 reads SNEGSKA (reference sequence). The CDR3 consists of 14 residues. Individual cDNA molecules received unique molecular identifiers during library preparation. Via MiXCR, TCRdb re-called the 5' RACE reads, giving one row per CDR3 protein. Here the sample spans tens of thousands of distinct CDR3 sequences, more than 4.5% being singletons. The sample belongs to a study of early T cells in non-severe SARS-CoV-2 infection. The wider study: Chains stayed unpaired after sequencing of bulk RNA from unsorted whole blood.

The sample consisted of whole blood. This chain connects TRBV20-1 to TRBJ2-4; D is unclear. This TCR was sampled from an adult who was a healthcare worker with PCR-confirmed SARS-CoV-2 infection or an uninfected control (not recorded which). The CDR3: CSAPRMGAKNIQYF. The CDR3 coding sequence is TGCAGTGCTCCCCGGATGGGGGCCAAAAACATTCAGTACTTC.